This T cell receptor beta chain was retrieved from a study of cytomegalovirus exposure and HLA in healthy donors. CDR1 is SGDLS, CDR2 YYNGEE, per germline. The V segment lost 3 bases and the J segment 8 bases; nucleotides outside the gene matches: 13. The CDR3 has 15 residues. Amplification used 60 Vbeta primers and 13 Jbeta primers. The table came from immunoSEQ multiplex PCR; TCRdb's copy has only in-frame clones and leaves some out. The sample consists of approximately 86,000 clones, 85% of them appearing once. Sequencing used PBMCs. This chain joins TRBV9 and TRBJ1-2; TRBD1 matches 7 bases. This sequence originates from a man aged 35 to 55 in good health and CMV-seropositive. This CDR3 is CASSDHRGTGRGYTF. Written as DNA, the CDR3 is TGTGCCAGCAGCGACCACAGGGGCACTGGGCGGGGCTACACCTTC.